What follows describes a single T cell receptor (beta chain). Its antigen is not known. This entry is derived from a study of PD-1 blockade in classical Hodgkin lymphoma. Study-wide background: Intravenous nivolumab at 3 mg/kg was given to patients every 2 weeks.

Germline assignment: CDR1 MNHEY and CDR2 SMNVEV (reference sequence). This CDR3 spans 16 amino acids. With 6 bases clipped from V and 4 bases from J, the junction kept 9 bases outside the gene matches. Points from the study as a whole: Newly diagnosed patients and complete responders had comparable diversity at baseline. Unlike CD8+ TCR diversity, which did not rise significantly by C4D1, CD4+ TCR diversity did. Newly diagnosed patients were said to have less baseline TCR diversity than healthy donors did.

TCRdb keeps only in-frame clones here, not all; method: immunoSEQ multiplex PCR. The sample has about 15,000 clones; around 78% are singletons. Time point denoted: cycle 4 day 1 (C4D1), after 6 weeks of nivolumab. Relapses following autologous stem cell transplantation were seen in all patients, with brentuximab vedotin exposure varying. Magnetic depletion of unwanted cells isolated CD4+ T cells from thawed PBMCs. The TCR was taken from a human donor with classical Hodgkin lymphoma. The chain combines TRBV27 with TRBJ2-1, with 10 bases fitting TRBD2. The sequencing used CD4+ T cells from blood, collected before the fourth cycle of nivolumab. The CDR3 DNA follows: TGTGCCAGCAGGACCGGGGGGACTAGCGCGTACAATGAGCAGTTCTTC. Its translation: CASRTGGTSAYNEQFF.